This T cell receptor beta chain was recorded in a study of cytomegalovirus exposure and HLA in healthy donors. Whole-study results and caveats: Later analysis associated a missense DCLRE1C variant with TCR beta V- and J-gene trimming. Donor immune exposure was known only as CMV serostatus. The study designated 150 or so TCR beta chains cytomegalovirus-associated. Rarity marked most TCR sequences, yet some public TCRs occurred in many donors.

PCR primers comprised 60 Vbeta and 13 Jbeta primers. The protocol was immunoSEQ multiplex PCR, while the TCRdb copy is restricted to in-frame clones and leaves out a portion. Of some 160,000 clones detected, around three quarters appear once; the ten largest clones hold roughly 1.4%. This CDR3 has 21 residues. In the case of this clone: Its antigen remains unidentified.

The rearrangement uses TRBV7-5 and TRBJ1-5; the table assigns TRBD1, which was not confirmed against the DNA. TRBV7-5 is shown as a pseudogene. This sequence originates from a man aged 35-49 years in good health and CMV-seronegative. Sequencing was carried out using PBMCs. The DNA of the CDR3 is TGTGTCAGAAGCCCGCCAAGGGGGACAGGGGGTTTTTCGAGTGGCAATCAGCCCCAGCATTTT. Its translation: CVRSPPRGTGGFSSGNQPQHF.